This T cell receptor beta chain was found in a study of vaccination effects on CD4 cells after COVID-19. This CDR3 region has 13 residues. V lost 11 bases and J 5 bases, leaving 18 bases between the germline ends. Germline-derived CDR1 and CDR2 are MNHEY and SVGAGI. This table comes from immunoSEQ multiplex PCR, and its TCRdb copy is limited to in-frame clones, with some not included. The data show roughly 63,000 clones, roughly 78% seen once. Sequencing in the ViraFEST assay came after antigen-specific CD4+ T cells had been expanded with viral peptide pools, which were used to stimulate PBMC. Upon completion of under eleven days in culture, CD4+ T cells were isolated. Either the mRNA-1273 or the BNT162b2 vaccine was given to participants as two doses. Cultures of fewer than 2.5 million PBMC per well contained approximately 9.6 IU/ml IL-2 plus 10 ug/ml peptides. Cells had half their medium changed to IL-2 medium on days 3 and 7.

Of note for this clone: Antigen specificity is unknown.

Here the sequenced sample was CD4+ T cells from PBMCs cultured with HCoV-OC43 spike peptides, taken after COVID-19 vaccination. Documented subset: HCoV-OC43 spike overlapping peptide pool stimulation. The genes are TRBV6-5 and TRBJ2-5; possible D gene TRBD2, 6 bases. The clonotype originates from a human donor who received a COVID-19 vaccine. The CDR3 is CAAMVGGGETQYF. The DNA for the CDR3 is TGTGCCGCGATGGTCGGGGGTGGGGAGACCCAGTACTTC.